One and the same sample provided the 19 T cell receptor beta chains below, sequenced in a study of tumor-infiltrating lymphocytes in oesophageal squamous cell carcinoma. TCRdb ran MiXCR on the PCR reads and lists one entry per CDR3 protein. In the table there are 23,000 or so distinct CDR3 sequences, 30% to 40% of which are singletons. The sample consisted of esophageal tumor tissue. These receptors all come from a male donor with esophageal squamous cell carcinoma.

This clonotype was detected many times. The V gene is TRBV28, the J gene TRBJ2-7; the D call may be TRBD1 or TRBD2 (7 bases each). CDR3 length equals 13 residues. Germline V gene lookup returns CDR1 MDHEN and CDR2 SYDVKM. Trimming pared 8 bases from V and 2 bases from J, leaving 13 bases between. CDR3 sequence (DNA): TGTGCCAGCCACGCAGGGGGGGCCTACGAGCAGTACTTC. Protein: CASHAGGAYEQYF.

The chain uses TRBV6-2 or TRBV6-3 and TRBJ2-4, with 11 bases that match TRBD1. The DNA end is a closer match to TRBJ2-7, so the J assignment may be wrong. The CDR3 extends over 17 amino acids. From germline, CDR1 is MNHEY and CDR2 SVGEGT. The CDR3 nucleotides read TGTGCCAGCAGTTACTCGAATCCGGGACAGGGGGGCTACGAGCAGTACTTC. Its translation is CASSYSNPGQGGYEQYF.

About this clonotype itself: The CDR3 ends on some other residue instead of the conserved phenylalanine or tryptophan, so this is likely a read error. The DNA is omitted, as the CDR3 cannot be located on it reliably, and the CDR3 follows TCRdb's listing. The V gene is TRBV7-1, the J gene TRBJ2-6; the table's TRBD1 call for D was not verified on the DNA. TRBV7-1 is reported as an ORF; its role is uncertain. The CDR3 is 17 residues long, counting both termini. The CDR3 protein is CASSSSGTGSYEQYFGA.

This chain joins TRBV11-3 and TRBJ2-5, with 8 nucleotides matching TRBD2. CDR3 size: 13 residues. Unmatched junction bases numbered 10, after V lost 5 bases and J lost 11 bases. The V gene's germline CDR1 is SGHNT and CDR2 YENEEA. In DNA form, the CDR3 reads TGTGCCAGCAGCCCCGGGGGGGCCAAGGAGCAGTACTTC. Translated, it gives CASSPGGAKEQYF.

This clonotype was observed at least ten times. The chain joins TRBV15 to TRBJ2-4, with 9 nucleotides matching TRBD2. There are 19 residues in the CDR3. The V gene end was trimmed by 0 bases and the J gene end by 4 bases; junction bases not matched to a gene: 13. CDR1 is LNHNV, CDR2 YYDKDF, per germline (reference sequence). Here the CDR3 reads CATSRDPSPAGGWKNIQYF. The CDR3 DNA reads as TGTGCCACCAGCAGAGATCCGTCTCCAGCGGGAGGATGGAAAAACATTCAGTACTTC.

In its sample, this clonotype was seen many times. The CDR3 nucleotides read TGTGCCAGCACAGGGGCTTTCTTT. Residues: CASTGAFF. This sequence joins TRBV6-1 and TRBJ1-1, with TRBD1 as a possible D gene (5 bases). Germline CDR1 and CDR2: MNHNS and SASEGT. V lost 7 bases and J lost 11, with 5 bases in between. This CDR3 region has 8 residues.

Relative to its sample, this clonotype is medium-sized. The chain employs TRBV7-8 and TRBJ2-5; 7 bases agree with TRBD1. The V gene's germline CDR1 is SGHVS and CDR2 FQNEAQ. The CDR3 totals 14 residues. Trimming cost V 5 bases and J 4 bases; bases outside gene matches: 7. The CDR3 sequence is CASSRTGAGETQYF. For the CDR3, the DNA is TGTGCCAGCAGCCGAACAGGGGCAGGAGAGACCCAGTACTTC.

Many counts were recorded for this clonotype. Since the CDR3 does not end with the conserved phenylalanine or tryptophan, this likely comes from a read error. No DNA is shown, since the ends of the CDR3 on it are uncertain; the CDR3 is the one TCRdb lists. The chain carries TRBV7-8 and TRBJ2-7; TRBD2, the D gene given by the table, was not confirmed from the DNA. Germline CDR1 is SGHVS and CDR2 is FQNEAQ. The CDR3 contains 16 residues when both ends are counted. This CDR3 is CASSLGRQRYGYTFGS.

This chain connects TRBV6-2 or TRBV6-3 to TRBJ2-3; D is uncertain. In germline, CDR1 is MNHEY, CDR2 SVGEGT. The CDR3 contains 14 residues. Trimming removed 4 bases from V and 2 bases from J, with 10 bases in between. The CDR3 region has the DNA TGTGCCAGCAGTTTCTCCGGAGTCACAGATACGCAGTATTTT. Its translation: CASSFSGVTDTQYF.

This clonotype came up a few times. The chain joins TRBV11-1 to TRBJ2-3; D is possibly TRBD1 or TRBD2 (5 bases each). There are 14 residues in the CDR3. Per germline, CDR1 SGHAT and CDR2 FQDESV (reference sequence). Trimming removed 5 bases at V and 0 bases at J, with 9 bases between. CDR3 bases: TGTGCCAGCAGCCCAGGGACCAGCACAGATACGCAGTATTTT. It yields the protein CASSPGTSTDTQYF. The full variable domain, in which reference TRBV11-1 and TRBJ2-3 provide the parts outside the CDR3, is EAEVAQSPRYKITEKSQAVAFWCDPISGHATLYWYRQILGQGPELLVQFQDESVVDDSQLPKDRFSAERLKGVDSTLKIQPAELGDSAMYLCASSPGTSTDTQYFGPGTRLTVL.

The chain couples TRBV7-9 to TRBJ2-5; 8 positions match TRBD1. The J call may be wrong; the DNA end is better matched by TRBJ2-1. Germline V lookup: CDR1 SEHNR, CDR2 FQNEAQ (reference sequence). The CDR3 runs 15 residues. CDR3 sequence: CASSLERTGNNEQFF. The CDR3 coding sequence is TGTGCCAGCAGCTTAGAAAGGACAGGGAACAATGAGCAGTTCTTC.

This clonotype was found a few times. The chain couples TRBV18 to TRBJ1-6; D unclear. The V end lost 10 bases, the J end lost 0 bases, and 7 bases lay between the germline ends. Germline loops: CDR1 KGHSH, CDR2 LQKENI. CDR3 length: 13 amino acids. The CDR3 DNA sequence: TGTGCCACTCGAAGCTCCTATAATTCACCCCTCCACTTT. Its translation: CATRSSYNSPLHF.

This clonotype was picked up many times. This chain joins TRBV28 and TRBJ1-2; D is possibly TRBD1 (5 bases). The germline V gene has CDR1 MDHEN and CDR2 SYDVKM. V lost 10 bases to trimming and J lost 8 bases, with 17 bases between them. CDR3 length equals 12 residues. The CDR3 loop is CATKKLTDGYTF. The DNA for the CDR3 is TGTGCCACCAAGAAGTTGACAGACGGCTACACCTTC.

This clonotype was counted many times. Given a much more abundant clone one base away, this may be a read error. V is TRBV12-3 or TRBV12-4 and J is TRBJ2-1; no definite D call. The J call is uncertain, as TRBJ2-7 better fits the DNA end. The CDR3 length is 12 residues. The CDR3 region has the DNA TGTGCCAGCAGTTTAGCGGATAATGAGCAGTACTTC. This sequence encodes CASSLADNEQYF.

The V call is TRBV20-1, the J call TRBJ1-4; D ambiguous. The CDR3 runs 15 residues. Germline-derived CDR1 and CDR2 are DFQATT and SNEGSKA (reference sequence). V was pared by 2 bases and J by 0 bases, with 10 bases between. CDR3 amino acids: CSARWRAATNEKLFF. CDR3 DNA: TGCAGTGCTAGATGGAGAGCTGCAACTAATGAAAAACTGTTTTTT.

This clonotype qualifies as medium-sized. V and J are TRBV7-2 and TRBJ2-1, with D possibly matching TRBD1 (6 bases). This CDR3 is 14 amino acids long. Per the germline V gene, CDR1 is SGHTA and CDR2 is FQGNSA. Between the trimmed V and J ends, which lost 0 bases and 7 bases, there was a span of 10 bases. DNA for the CDR3: TGTGCCAGCAGCTTAGCTGCAGGGGCGAATGAGCAGTTCTTC. It translates to CASSLAAGANEQFF.

This clonotype was counted between two and nine times. CDR3 sequence (DNA): TGTGCCAGCAGTACCCAAACAGGGGGGACTGAAGCTTTCTTT. Its protein product is CASSTQTGGTEAFF. The J gene is TRBJ1-1, the V gene TRBV12-3 or TRBV12-4; 8 positions match TRBD1. V gave up 5 bases and J gave up 5 bases; unmatched junction bases: 7. The CDR3 runs 14 residues.

The chain is built from TRBV7-4 and TRBJ2-5; 8 nucleotides agree with TRBD2. The J call could be wrong; TRBJ2-1 is a better fit for the DNA end. The germline CDR1 and CDR2 sequences are SGHVT and SQSDAQ. The CDR3 runs 15 residues. The CDR3 DNA sequence: TGTGCCAGCAGCTTAGGGACTAGCCCCATATCGGAGCAGTTCTTC. It yields the protein CASSLGTSPISEQFF.

The sample holds a few counts of this clonotype. This chain links TRBV7-2 with TRBJ2-1; 10 bases are shared with TRBD2. The J call may be wrong; the DNA end is better matched by TRBJ2-5. CDR1 and CDR2 from the germline V gene are SGHTA and FQGNSA. The CDR3 is 16 amino acids. The CDR3 DNA follows: TGTGCCAGCAGCCCCCAAGCGGGGGGGCGACAGGAGACCCAGTACTTC. As protein: CASSPQAGGRQETQYF.